Listed below are T cell receptor beta chains from one sample, sequenced in a study of a mutant IDH1 vaccine in newly diagnosed glioma. Their specific antigens are unknown. The table came from immunoSEQ multiplex PCR; TCRdb's copy has only in-frame clones and leaves some out. The sample yields roughly 51,000 clones, 70% to 85% seen once. The source was PBMCs, collected from a glioma patient whose treatment included an IDH1 peptide vaccine. The receptor source for this set is a woman aged 18 to 35 with glioma. Some clones in this sample may be carry-over from other donors' samples. The CDR3 runs from the conserved cysteine through the conserved F or W. Fields, in order: J gene, clone size, D gene, V gene, CDR3 DNA, CDR3 protein. D genes are given only for firm matches. Part of the rows lack a size; the others show once, few, many or a class for expanded clones.

J: TRBJ1-3; size: once; D: -; V: TRBV9; DNA: TGTGCCAGCAGCTCCCGACGGACCCCCTCTGGAAACACCATATATTTT; CDR3: CASSSRRTPSGNTIYF
J: TRBJ2-7; size: -; D: -; V: TRBV10-3; DNA: TGTGCCATCACTCTAACAGGGAACTCCTACGAGCAGTACTTC; CDR3: CAITLTGNSYEQYF
J: TRBJ2-7; size: -; D: TRBD1; V: TRBV30; DNA: TGTGCCTGGAGTGCGGGACAGTACGAGCAGTACTTC; CDR3: CAWSAGQYEQYF
J: TRBJ2-7; size: -; D: -; V: TRBV6-5; DNA: TGTGCCAGCACTCTTACCCGGGACTCTGCCTACGAGCAGTACTTC; CDR3: CASTLTRDSAYEQYF
J: TRBJ2-5; size: -; D: TRBD1; V: TRBV6-1; DNA: TGTGCCAGCAGTGGTGGACAGGGGGCGAGGGAGACCCAGTACTTC; CDR3: CASSGGQGARETQYF
J: TRBJ1-5; size: -; D: -; V: TRBV7-2; DNA: TGTGCCAGCAGCTTAATCAGTGGACAGCCCCAGCATTTT; CDR3: CASSLISGQPQHF
J: TRBJ2-7; size: -; D: -; V: TRBV5-1; DNA: TGCGCCAGCAGCTTGGAAGTCCCTCACGAGCAGTACTTC; CDR3: CASSLEVPHEQYF
J: TRBJ1-5; size: -; D: TRBD1; V: TRBV5-1; DNA: TGCGCCAGCAGGCCGACAGGGTTTAGCAATCAGCCCCAGCATTTT; CDR3: CASRPTGFSNQPQHF
J: TRBJ2-1; size: -; D: TRBD2; V: TRBV6-4; DNA: TGTGCCAGCAGTTTGACTAGCGGGCCATACAATGAGCAGTTCTTC; CDR3: CASSLTSGPYNEQFF
J: TRBJ1-2; size: -; D: -; V: TRBV5-1; DNA: TGCGCCAGCAGCACCGCGTCGACCAGCTATGGCTACACCTTC; CDR3: CASSTASTSYGYTF
J: TRBJ2-7; size: -; D: TRBD1; V: TRBV7-9; DNA: TGTGCCAGCAGCTTAGCGGGTACAGGGGGCCTGTCCTACGAGCAGTACTTC; CDR3: CASSLAGTGGLSYEQYF
J: TRBJ2-6; size: -; D: -; V: TRBV9; DNA: TGTGCCAGCAGCGTACCCGGGGCCAACGTCCTGACTTTC; CDR3: CASSVPGANVLTF
J: TRBJ1-1; size: -; D: -; V: TRBV4-2; DNA: TGTGCCAGCAGCCAAGCAGGTGAGGGAAGGACTGAAGCTTTCTTT; CDR3: CASSQAGEGRTEAFF
J: TRBJ1-2; size: -; D: TRBD1; V: TRBV18; DNA: TGTGCCAGCTCAGGGGACAGGGTCGGCTATGGCTACACCTTC; CDR3: CASSGDRVGYGYTF
J: TRBJ2-3; size: -; D: TRBD1; V: TRBV4-3; DNA: TGCGCCAGCAGCCAACGACAGGGGGCCAGCACAGATACGCAGTATTTT; CDR3: CASSQRQGASTDTQYF
J: TRBJ2-3; size: -; D: TRBD2; V: TRBV9; DNA: TGTGCCAGCGGGGGAAGACTAGCGGTTAGCACAGATACGCAGTATTTT; CDR3: CASGGRLAVSTDTQYF
J: TRBJ2-3; size: -; D: -; V: TRBV5-1; DNA: TGCGCCAGCAGCTTAAGTTCGGGCCTCAGCACAGATACGCAGTATTTT; CDR3: CASSLSSGLSTDTQYF
J: TRBJ1-1; size: -; D: -; V: TRBV4-1; DNA: TGCGCCAGCAGCCAGCCCCGGGACGGGAACACTGAAGCTTTCTTT; CDR3: CASSQPRDGNTEAFF
J: TRBJ2-7; size: -; D: TRBD1; V: TRBV7-8; DNA: TGTGCCAGCAGCCGGACAGGGGAAGAGCAGTACTTC; CDR3: CASSRTGEEQYF
J: TRBJ1-1; size: -; D: TRBD1; V: TRBV5-4; DNA: TGTGCCAGCAGCCGGCAGGGGGGCGGGGAAGCTTTCTTT; CDR3: CASSRQGGGEAFF
J: TRBJ2-7; size: -; D: TRBD2; V: TRBV7-6; DNA: TGTGCCAGCGCCGGACTAGCGGGAGTCGAGCAGTACTTC; CDR3: CASAGLAGVEQYF
J: TRBJ2-2; size: -; D: -; V: TRBV5-1; DNA: TGCGCCAGCAGCTTGTCGGGGGTACAAGCCGGGGAGCTGTTTTTT; CDR3: CASSLSGVQAGELFF
J: TRBJ2-7; size: -; D: -; V: TRBV19; DNA: TGTGCCAGTAGTATAGACAGGGATTTGGTCGAGCAGTACTTC; CDR3: CASSIDRDLVEQYF
J: TRBJ2-7; size: -; D: TRBD1; V: TRBV7-2; DNA: TGTGCCAGCAGCTTCGGGACAGGGAGCTACGAGCAGTACTTC; CDR3: CASSFGTGSYEQYF
J: TRBJ1-2; size: -; D: -; V: TRBV20-1; DNA: TGCAGTGCCCCCTCATTATTTGGCTACACCTTC; CDR3: CSAPSLFGYTF
J: TRBJ1-6; size: -; D: TRBD1; V: TRBV6-1; DNA: TGTGCCAGCAGTCCAGGGACAGGACGAGGGTCACCCCTCCACTTT; CDR3: CASSPGTGRGSPLHF
J: TRBJ1-1; size: -; D: TRBD1; V: TRBV5-1; DNA: TGCGCCAGCAGGTGGGACAGGGCGACTGAAGCTTTCTTT; CDR3: CASRWDRATEAFF
J: TRBJ2-7; size: -; D: -; V: TRBV5-4; DNA: TGTGCCAGCAGCGCGGGACCCGCGGACGAGCAGTACTTC; CDR3: CASSAGPADEQYF
J: TRBJ2-5; size: -; D: -; V: TRBV7-8; DNA: TGTGCCAGCAGCTCACAATTCGGGGCTGGGATCCAAGAGACCCAGTACTTC; CDR3: CASSSQFGAGIQETQYF
J: TRBJ2-1; size: -; D: -; V: TRBV7-9; DNA: TGTGCCAGCAGCTTAATGCTTCTAGGCAATGAGCAGTTCTTC; CDR3: CASSLMLLGNEQFF
J: TRBJ1-1; size: few; D: -; V: TRBV19; DNA: TGTGCCAGTAGTATGACAGTGGGCGTGAGAGGAGCTTTCTTT; CDR3: CASSMTVGVRGAFF
J: TRBJ2-1; size: -; D: TRBD2; V: TRBV7-2; DNA: TGTGCCAGCAGCCCGCAAGCGGGAGTCTACTACAATGAGCAGTTCTTC; CDR3: CASSPQAGVYYNEQFF
J: TRBJ2-7; size: -; D: -; V: TRBV6-1; DNA: TGTGCCAGCAGTGCAACAAGTACCTACGAGCAGTACTTC; CDR3: CASSATSTYEQYF
J: TRBJ2-3; size: -; D: TRBD2; V: TRBV9; DNA: TGTGCCAGCAGCGTGTCCGGGGGGATCCCAGATACGCAGTATTTT; CDR3: CASSVSGGIPDTQYF
J: TRBJ1-2; size: few; D: -; V: TRBV29-1; DNA: TGCAGCGTTGAATGGTCTGGGAAAGGCTACACCTTC; CDR3: CSVEWSGKGYTF
J: TRBJ2-5; size: -; D: TRBD2; V: TRBV6-5; DNA: TGTGCCAGCAAAGGCGGGGGGGCCTTGGAGACCCAGTACTTC; CDR3: CASKGGGALETQYF
J: TRBJ2-2; size: -; D: TRBD2; V: TRBV10-1; DNA: TGCGCCAGCAGTGTAGGACTTGGGAGGGGGAACACCGGGGAGCTGTTTTTT; CDR3: CASSVGLGRGNTGELFF
J: TRBJ2-3; size: -; D: -; V: TRBV6-5; DNA: TGTGCCAGCAGCAACCTCGCGAGGGATACGCAGTATTTT; CDR3: CASSNLARDTQYF
J: TRBJ1-2; size: -; D: TRBD1; V: TRBV27; DNA: TGTGCCAGCAGATTACAGGGGGCCTATGGCTACACCTTC; CDR3: CASRLQGAYGYTF
J: TRBJ2-2; size: once; D: -; V: TRBV30; DNA: TGTGCCTGGAGCGCTAAGAGGGCCGGGGAGCTGTTTTTT; CDR3: CAWSAKRAGELFF